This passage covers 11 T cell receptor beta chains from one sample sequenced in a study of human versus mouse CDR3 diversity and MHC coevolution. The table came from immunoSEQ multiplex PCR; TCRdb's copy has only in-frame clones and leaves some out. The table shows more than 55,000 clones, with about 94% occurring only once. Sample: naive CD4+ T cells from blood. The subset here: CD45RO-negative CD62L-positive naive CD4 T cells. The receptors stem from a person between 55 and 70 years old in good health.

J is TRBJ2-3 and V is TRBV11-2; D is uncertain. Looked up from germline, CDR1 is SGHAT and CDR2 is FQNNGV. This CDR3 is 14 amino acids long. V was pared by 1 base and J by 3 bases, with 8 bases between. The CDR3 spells CASSLAKRTDTQYF. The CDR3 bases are TGTGCCAGCAGCTTAGCTAAACGTACAGATACGCAGTATTTT. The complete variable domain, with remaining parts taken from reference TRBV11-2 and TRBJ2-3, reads EAGVAQSPRYKIIEKRQSVAFWCNPISGHATLYWYQQILGQGPKLLIQFQNNGVVDDSQLPKDRFSAERLKGVDSTLKIQPAKLEDSAVYLCASSLAKRTDTQYFGPGTRLTVL.

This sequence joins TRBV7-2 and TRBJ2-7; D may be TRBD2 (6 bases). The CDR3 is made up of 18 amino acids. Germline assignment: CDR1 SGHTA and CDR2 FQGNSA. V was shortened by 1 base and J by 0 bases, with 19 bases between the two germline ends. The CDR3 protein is CASSLGGDFLLISYEQYF. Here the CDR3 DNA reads TGTGCCAGCAGCTTAGGAGGGGACTTTCTTCTTATCTCCTACGAGCAGTACTTC.

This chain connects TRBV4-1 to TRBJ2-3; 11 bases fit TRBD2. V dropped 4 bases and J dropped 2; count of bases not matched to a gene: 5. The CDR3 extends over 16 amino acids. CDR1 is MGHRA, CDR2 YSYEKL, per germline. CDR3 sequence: CASSLGLADLTDTQYF. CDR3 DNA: TGCGCCAGCAGCCTGGGACTAGCGGATCTCACAGATACGCAGTATTTT.

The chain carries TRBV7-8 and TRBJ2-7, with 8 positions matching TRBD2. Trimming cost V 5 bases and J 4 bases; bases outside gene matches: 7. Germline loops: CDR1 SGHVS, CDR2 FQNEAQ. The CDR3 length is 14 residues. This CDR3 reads CASSITSGEYEQYF. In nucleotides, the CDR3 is TGTGCCAGCAGCATAACTAGCGGAGAATACGAGCAGTACTTC. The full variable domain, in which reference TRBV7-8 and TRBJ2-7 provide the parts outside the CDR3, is GAGVSQSPRYKVAKRGQDVALRCDPISGHVSLFWYQQALGQGPEFLTYFQNEAQLDKSGLPSDRFFAERPEGSVSTLKIQRTQQEDSAVYLCASSITSGEYEQYFGPGTRLTVT.

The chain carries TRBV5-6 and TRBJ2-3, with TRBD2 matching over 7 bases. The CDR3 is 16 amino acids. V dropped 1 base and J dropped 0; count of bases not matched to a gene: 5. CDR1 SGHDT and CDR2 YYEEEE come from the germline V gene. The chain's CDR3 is CASSLLSGTSTDTQYF. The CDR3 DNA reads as TGTGCCAGCAGCTTGTTAAGCGGGACTAGCACAGATACGCAGTATTTT.

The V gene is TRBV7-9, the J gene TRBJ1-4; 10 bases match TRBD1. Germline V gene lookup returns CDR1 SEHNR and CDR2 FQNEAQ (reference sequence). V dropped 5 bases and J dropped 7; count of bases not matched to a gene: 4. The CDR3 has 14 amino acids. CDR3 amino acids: CASSAGTGVEKLFF. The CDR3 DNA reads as TGTGCCAGCAGCGCCGGGACAGGGGTTGAAAAACTGTTTTTT.

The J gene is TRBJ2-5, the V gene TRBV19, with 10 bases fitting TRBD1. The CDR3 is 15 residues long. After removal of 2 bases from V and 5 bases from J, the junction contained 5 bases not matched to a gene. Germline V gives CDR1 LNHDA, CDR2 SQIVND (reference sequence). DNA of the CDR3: TGTGCCAGTAGTATAATGGGACAGGGGTCGGAGACCCAGTACTTC. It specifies CASSIMGQGSETQYF.

CDR3 nucleotide sequence: TGTGCCAGCAGCTCCGCCGACAGGGGTGGGTACGAGCAGTACTTC. Encoded protein: CASSSADRGGYEQYF. The chain employs TRBV6-5 and TRBJ2-5; 8 bases are shared with TRBD1. Near its end, the DNA agrees better with TRBJ2-7, so the J call may be wrong. CDR3 length: 15 amino acids. Germline loops: CDR1 MNHEY, CDR2 SVGAGI.

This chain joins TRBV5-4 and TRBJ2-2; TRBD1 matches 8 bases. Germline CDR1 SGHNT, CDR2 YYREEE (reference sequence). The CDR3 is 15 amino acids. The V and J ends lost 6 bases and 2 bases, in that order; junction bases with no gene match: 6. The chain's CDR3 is CASTLDRANTGELFF. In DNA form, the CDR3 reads TGTGCCAGCACCCTGGACAGGGCAAACACCGGGGAGCTGTTTTTT. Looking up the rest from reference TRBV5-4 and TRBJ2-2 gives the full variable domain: ETGVTQSPTHLIKTRGQQVTLRCSSQSGHNTVSWYQQALGQGPQFIFQYYREEENGRGNFPPRFSGLQFPNYSSELNVNALELDDSALYLCASTLDRANTGELFFGEGSRLTVL.

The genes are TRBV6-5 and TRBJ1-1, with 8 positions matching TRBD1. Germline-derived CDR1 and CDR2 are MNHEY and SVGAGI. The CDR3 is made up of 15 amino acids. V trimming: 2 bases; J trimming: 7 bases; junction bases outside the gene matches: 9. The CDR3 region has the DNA TGTGCCAGCAGTTACGGGCAGGGGGCGAGGAGTGAAGCTTTCTTT. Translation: CASSYGQGARSEAFF.

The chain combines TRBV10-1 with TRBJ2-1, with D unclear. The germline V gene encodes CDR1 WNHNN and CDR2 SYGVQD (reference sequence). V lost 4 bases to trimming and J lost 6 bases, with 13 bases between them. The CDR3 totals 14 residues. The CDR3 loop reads CASSGQVIPNEQFF. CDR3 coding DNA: TGCGCCAGCAGTGGGCAGGTAATACCCAATGAGCAGTTCTTC.